One sample yielded the 22 T cell receptor beta chains listed below, sequenced in a study of blood T cell repertoires in COVID-19. Profiled with immunoSEQ multiplex PCR; TCRdb holds only in-frame clones, not every one. The sample contains 250,000 or so clones, 85% to 90% of which appear only once. Sequenced material: PBMCs or T cells enriched from blood (not recorded which). Receptors were obtained from a man aged 35 to 55 who had recovered from COVID-19.

The V gene is TRBV2, the J gene TRBJ2-2, with D tentatively TRBD1 (5 bases). This CDR3 has 14 amino acids. Germline assignment: CDR1 SNHLY and CDR2 FYNNEI. V was trimmed by 8 bases and J by 1 base, leaving 11 bases between them. The CDR3 sequence is CASLKTENTGELFF. The CDR3 DNA follows: TGTGCCAGCTTAAAGACAGAGAACACCGGGGAGCTGTTTTTT.

The gene calls are TRBV5-1 and TRBJ1-1; 7 bases map to TRBD1. Trimming cost V 5 bases and J 5 bases; bases outside gene matches: 15. The CDR3 sequence is 16 residues long. The germline V gene encodes CDR1 SGHRS and CDR2 YFSETQ. Here the CDR3 reads CASRRSLRGLGTEAFF. DNA for the CDR3: TGCGCCAGCAGACGGAGCCTTAGGGGGCTAGGGACTGAAGCTTTCTTT.

The J gene is TRBJ2-3, the V gene TRBV18; 14 bases map to TRBD2. J gave up 3 bases and V 4 bases, and 9 bases lay outside the gene matches. Germline V gene data show CDR1 as KGHSH and CDR2 as LQKENI. CDR3 length: 18 amino acids. CDR3 sequence reads: CASSQETGTSGSTDTQYF. The CDR3 DNA reads as TGTGCCAGCTCACAAGAGACCGGGACTAGCGGGAGTACAGATACGCAGTATTTT.

The rearrangement uses TRBV19 and TRBJ1-2, with D tentatively TRBD1 (6 bases). V was pared by 5 bases and J by 3 bases, with 13 bases between. Germline CDR1 is LNHDA and CDR2 is SQIVND (reference sequence). The CDR3 is 14 amino acids. The CDR3, as DNA: TGTGCCAGTAGTCAACAGGGTAATGACTATGGCTACACCTTC. Its protein product is CASSQQGNDYGYTF.

The V and J genes are TRBV7-8 and TRBJ2-7; D is uncertain. Germline assignment: CDR1 SGHVS and CDR2 FQNEAQ. With 5 bases removed from V and 10 bases from J, the gap between germline ends came to 15 bases. This CDR3 region has 12 residues. CDR3 in amino acids: CASSRLSPFQYF. The CDR3 DNA is TGTGCCAGCAGCCGACTGAGCCCATTTCAGTACTTC.

The V and J genes are TRBV6-5 and TRBJ1-5; D is unresolved. The CDR3 runs 14 residues. The V and J ends lost 1 base and 5 bases respectively, with 9 bases between them. Germline V gene data show CDR1 as MNHEY and CDR2 as SVGAGI. The CDR3 DNA reads TGTGCCAGCAGTTACTTTCGCAGCGATCAGCCCCAGCATTTT. This translates into CASSYFRSDQPQHF.

The chain joins TRBV5-6 to TRBJ1-2, with D tentatively TRBD1 (6 bases). This CDR3 spans 15 amino acids. Germline V lookup: CDR1 SGHDT, CDR2 YYEEEE. The ends were cut back, 2 bases at V and 4 bases at J, with 15 bases in the middle. The CDR3 DNA is TGTGCCAGCAGCTTAGGGGACATCGACCTCTATGGCTACACCTTC. Translating it yields CASSLGDIDLYGYTF. The full variable domain, completed using reference TRBV5-6 and TRBJ1-2, is DAGVTQSPTHLIKTRGQQVTLRCSPKSGHDTVSWYQQALGQGPQFIFQYYEEEERQRGNFPDRFSGHQFPNYSSELNVNALLLGDSALYLCASSLGDIDLYGYTFGSGTRLTVV.

V gene TRBV9 combines with J gene TRBJ2-3; D possibly corresponds to TRBD2 (6 bases). Germline V gene lookup returns CDR1 SGDLS and CDR2 YYNGEE. Deletions cut 0 bases from V and 2 bases from J, with 16 bases between. CDR3 length: 17 residues. The CDR3 DNA sequence: TGTGCCAGCAGCGTAGCGGTTGGGGGGACCCCCACAGATACGCAGTATTTT. Amino acid sequence: CASSVAVGGTPTDTQYF.

CDR3 amino acids: CATSLSGELFF. The CDR3 DNA follows: TGTGCCACCAGTCTCTCCGGGGAGCTGTTTTTT. The V call is TRBV24-1, the J call TRBJ2-2; D is ambiguous. Germline V lookup: CDR1 KGHDR, CDR2 SFDVKD. The germline V and J ends were trimmed by 6 bases and 6 bases, with 4 bases remaining between them. The CDR3 runs to 11 residues.

The chain links TRBV18 to TRBJ1-1; unclear D gene. The CDR3 length is 16 residues. Deletions cut 1 base from V and 5 bases from J, with 17 bases between. CDR1 and CDR2 (germline): KGHSH, LQKENI. In nucleotides, the CDR3 is TGTGCCAGCTCACCACGGGCGGGAGGGATTTCAACTGAAGCTTTCTTT. Encoded protein: CASSPRAGGISTEAFF.

This clone has just a few counts. The chain carries TRBV6-6 and TRBJ2-7, with 12 bases matching TRBD2. Germline lookup yields CDR1 MNHNY and CDR2 SVGAGI (reference sequence). V was pared by 5 bases and J by 6 bases, with 14 bases of the junction left unmatched. The CDR3 runs 17 residues. The DNA for the CDR3 is TGTGCCAGCAGTCAACCCCCCGGACTAGCGGGGTCCGGCGAGCAGTACTTC. This codes for CASSQPPGLAGSGEQYF.

The chain employs TRBV7-3 and TRBJ1-6; TRBD1 matches 10 bases. From germline, CDR1 is SGHTA and CDR2 FQGTGA. The CDR3 sequence is 14 residues long. The ends lost 4 bases at V and 8 bases at J; junction bases unmatched: 2. DNA for the CDR3: TGTGCCAGCAGCTCTGGACAGGGGGATTCACCCCTCCACTTT. Protein product: CASSSGQGDSPLHF.

The chain employs TRBV6-5 and TRBJ2-7; TRBD1 matches at 7 bases. The germline gives CDR1 MNHEY, CDR2 SVGAGI. This CDR3 spans 15 amino acids. The V and J ends lost 2 bases and 5 bases, in that order; junction bases with no gene match: 9. CDR3 region: CASSYPSTGIDEQYF. Written as DNA, the CDR3 is TGTGCCAGCAGTTACCCTTCGACAGGGATCGACGAGCAGTACTTC.

CDR3 region: CASSLVIAGGPGEQYF. The CDR3 DNA reads as TGTGCCAGCAGCTTGGTAATAGCGGGAGGGCCGGGAGAGCAGTACTTC. The chain uses TRBV5-4 and TRBJ2-7, with TRBD2 matching 11 bases. The CDR3 has 16 amino acids. Germline loops: CDR1 SGHNT, CDR2 YYREEE (reference sequence). V shed 0 bases, J shed 7 bases, and the junction held 9 bases outside the gene matches.

The chain links TRBV7-2 to TRBJ2-7; the D is unclear. The CDR3 runs 13 residues. In germline, CDR1 is SGHTA, CDR2 FQGNSA. Trimming stripped 0 bases from V and 1 base from J, with 4 bases between. CDR3 sequence (DNA): TGTGCCAGCAGCTTAGCAGCGTCCTACGAGCAGTACTTC. It encodes CASSLAASYEQYF.

The gene calls are TRBV18 and TRBJ1-3, with D possibly TRBD1 on 5 matching bases. Germline V gene sequence: CDR1 KGHSH, CDR2 LQKENI. Trimming removed 3 bases at V and 0 bases at J, with 15 bases between. The CDR3 covers 17 residues. The CDR3 DNA sequence: TGTGCCAGCTCACCCTACTGGACACCAAGCTCTGGAAACACCATATATTTT. Protein: CASSPYWTPSSGNTIYF.

This clone came up many times. The V and J genes are TRBV19 and TRBJ2-7; D is uncertain. V gave up 2 bases and J gave up 6 bases, with 11 bases separating them. CDR1 is LNHDA, CDR2 SQIVND, per germline (reference sequence). The CDR3 totals 13 residues. The CDR3 sequence is CASSISPSGEQYF. The CDR3 DNA sequence: TGTGCCAGTAGTATATCCCCCTCGGGCGAGCAGTACTTC.

V gene TRBV7-2 combines with J gene TRBJ2-4, with D maybe TRBD1 (6 bases). This CDR3 has 18 amino acids. CDR1 and CDR2 from the germline V gene are SGHTA and FQGNSA. V dropped 6 bases and J dropped 5 bases, with 26 bases sitting between them. This chain's CDR3 is CASSKLDSWAPPENIQYF. The DNA for the CDR3 is TGTGCCAGCAGTAAATTGGACAGCTGGGCGCCGCCCGAAAACATTCAGTACTTC.

The chain combines TRBV20-1 with TRBJ1-2, with TRBD1 as a possible D gene (6 bases). Trimming removed 3 bases from V and 2 bases from J, with 13 bases in between. Germline V gives CDR1 DFQATT, CDR2 SNEGSKA (reference sequence). This CDR3 contains 14 residues. CDR3 nucleotides: TGCAGTGCTAGTACCCAGGGGCTAAACTATGGCTACACCTTC. Protein: CSASTQGLNYGYTF.

V and J are TRBV19 and TRBJ1-2; tentative D call: TRBD1 (5 bases). CDR1 is LNHDA and CDR2 is SQIVND in the germline V gene (reference sequence). The CDR3 covers 15 residues. The V end was cut by 2 bases, the J end by 1 base, with 11 bases between. Written as DNA, the CDR3 is TGTGCCAGTAGTATACGGGGCGGGGGTAACTATGGCTACACCTTC. Its protein product is CASSIRGGGNYGYTF.

This chain links TRBV19 with TRBJ1-5, with 9 bases aligning to TRBD1. The trim removed 10 bases at V and 2 bases at J, leaving 18 bases unmatched. This CDR3 has 18 residues. CDR1 is LNHDA, CDR2 SQIVND, per germline (reference sequence). This CDR3 reads CATIRAADRGPRNQPQHF. CDR3 coding DNA: TGTGCCACCATACGGGCGGCGGACAGGGGACCTCGCAATCAGCCCCAGCATTTT.

V and J are TRBV7-3 and TRBJ2-2; 12 bases are shared with TRBD2. V trimming: 5 bases; J trimming: 7 bases; junction bases outside the gene matches: 14. From germline, CDR1 is SGHTA and CDR2 FQGTGA. The CDR3 has 18 residues. The CDR3 reads CASSNLAGGPIAVGELFF. The CDR3 DNA follows: TGTGCCAGCAGCAACCTAGCGGGAGGGCCTATTGCGGTCGGGGAGCTGTTTTTT.